Below, 28 T cell receptor beta chains from the same sample are listed, as sequenced in a study of a mutant IDH1 vaccine in newly diagnosed glioma. Time point of the sample: week 5, during vaccination. Mutant IDH1 20-mer peptide, at 300 ug, made up each vaccine dose, with topical imiquimod. Libraries were prepared by immunoSEQ multiplex PCR; TCRdb keeps only in-frame clonotypes and omits some of them. This table holds approximately 50,000 clones, about 77% found once. These TCRs are of unknown antigen specificity. The sequencing used PBMCs, collected from a glioma patient whose treatment included an IDH1 peptide vaccine. The receptors shown here come from a man between 50 and 59 years old with glioma.

This clone was seen a single time. The chain has TRBV19 and TRBJ2-1; D assignment may be TRBD1 or TRBD2 (7 bases each). This CDR3 contains 14 residues. The V and J ends lost 8 bases and 6 bases respectively, with 17 bases between them. Germline CDR1 and CDR2: LNHDA and SQIVND (reference sequence). Here the CDR3 reads CASRPGGGLNEQFF. Written as DNA, the CDR3 is TGTGCCAGTCGCCCAGGGGGGGGGCTCAATGAGCAGTTCTTC.

The chain uses TRBV5-1 and TRBJ1-1; weak D call: TRBD1 (5 bases). The length of the CDR3 is 13 residues. The germline CDR1 and CDR2 sequences are SGHRS and YFSETQ. V was clipped by 3 bases and J by 6 bases, with 12 bases between them. CDR3 bases: TGCGCCAGCAGCTCCCTGAGGGGCCCTGAAGCTTTCTTT. Its protein product is CASSSLRGPEAFF.

The V gene is TRBV6-1, the J gene TRBJ2-4; D remains ambiguous. Germline CDR1 and CDR2: MNHNS and SASEGT. The CDR3 is 13 amino acids. V lost 3 bases, J lost 5 bases, and 8 bases lay in between. The CDR3 loop is CASSEVDQNIQYF. In DNA form, the CDR3 reads TGTGCCAGCAGTGAGGTGGACCAAAACATTCAGTACTTC.

This chain connects TRBV30 to TRBJ2-1; D assignment may be TRBD1 or TRBD2 (5 bases each). V gave up 2 bases and J gave up 0 bases, with 26 bases separating them. Looked up from germline, CDR1 is GTSNPN and CDR2 is SVGIG (reference sequence). The CDR3 covers 20 residues. The chain's CDR3 is CAWSFTERLGPTSSYNEQFF. As DNA, the CDR3 is TGTGCCTGGAGTTTCACGGAGCGGTTGGGGCCTACTAGCTCCTACAATGAGCAGTTCTTC.

This clone was seen a few times. The V and J genes are TRBV28 and TRBJ1-3, with D possibly being TRBD1 (5 bases). The CDR3 is 13 residues long. The V gene's germline CDR1 is MDHEN and CDR2 SYDVKM. The V end was cut by 7 bases, the J end by 2 bases, with 9 bases between. The CDR3: CASKMGAGNTIYF. In DNA, the CDR3 is TGTGCCAGCAAGATGGGGGCTGGAAACACCATATATTTT.

The chain employs TRBV4-2 and TRBJ2-7; 8 bases agree with TRBD1. Germline CDR1 LGHNA, CDR2 YNFKEQ. The ends lost 0 bases at V and 2 bases at J; junction bases unmatched: 6. This CDR3 has 16 residues. CDR3 DNA sequence: TGTGCCAGCAGCCAAGAGGTGACAGGGGACCCCTACGAGCAGTACTTC. It translates to CASSQEVTGDPYEQYF.

Note on this clone: The same CDR3 also results from other DNA sequences found in this sample. The chain is built from TRBV6-1 and TRBJ2-7; D is unresolved. The CDR3 loop spans 10 amino acids. Germline V gene data show CDR1 as MNHNS and CDR2 as SASEGT. V lost 8 bases and J 1 base, leaving 3 bases between the germline ends. The CDR3 coding sequence is TGTGCCAGCGAATCCTACGAGCAGTACTTC. Its protein is CASESYEQYF.

V usage is TRBV6-5 and J usage is TRBJ1-2; D might be TRBD1 (5 bases). The CDR3 has 13 residues. Trimming shortened V by 6 bases and J by 4 bases, and 12 bases separated the two germline ends. CDR1 is MNHEY and CDR2 is SVGAGI in the germline V gene. The CDR3 region is CASSAPGTYGYTF. The CDR3 nucleotides are TGTGCCAGCAGCGCCCCAGGGACCTATGGCTACACCTTC.

By proportion, this clone is medium-sized. CDR3 region: CASSPPGAEVLYEQYF. The CDR3 DNA sequence: TGTGCCAGCTCACCACCGGGGGCAGAGGTACTCTACGAGCAGTACTTC. The rearrangement joins TRBV18 to TRBJ2-7, with D perhaps TRBD1 (6 bases). This CDR3 has 16 residues. Germline CDR1 and CDR2: KGHSH and LQKENI. The ends were cut back, 0 bases at V and 3 bases at J, with 15 bases in the middle.

This chain connects TRBV20-1 to TRBJ2-1; unclear D gene. Germline V gene sequence: CDR1 DFQATT, CDR2 SNEGSKA (reference sequence). The CDR3 length is 10 residues. Trimming pared 4 bases from V and 6 bases from J, leaving 4 bases between. The CDR3 region is CSAIFNEQFF. CDR3 nucleotides: TGCAGTGCTATCTTCAATGAGCAGTTCTTC.

Only a few counts were recorded for this clone. This chain links TRBV7-3 with TRBJ2-1; TRBD1 might be the D (5 bases). The germline V and J ends were trimmed by 1 base and 3 bases, with 10 bases remaining between them. The CDR3 covers 15 residues. Per germline, CDR1 SGHTA and CDR2 FQGTGA. Here the CDR3 DNA reads TGTGCCAGCAGCTTAAAGGGGTTTGGCTACAATGAGCAGTTCTTC. It is translated as CASSLKGFGYNEQFF. Using reference TRBV7-3 and TRBJ2-1 for the parts outside the CDR3, the full variable domain is GAGVSQTPSNKVTEKGKYVELRCDPISGHTALYWYRQSLGQGPEFLIYFQGTGAADDSGLPNDRFFAVRPEGSVSTLKIQRTERGDSAVYLCASSLKGFGYNEQFFGPGTRLTVL.

By share, this clone ranks as medium-sized (0.01 to 0.1%). V is TRBV27 and J is TRBJ1-1, with a weak D call TRBD1 (6 bases). Trimming stripped 2 bases from V and 3 bases from J, with 13 bases between. Germline values: CDR1 MNHEY, CDR2 SMNVEV (reference sequence). This CDR3 has 15 amino acids. The CDR3, as DNA: TGTGCCAGCAGTTTAACACAGGGTAGTTACACTGAAGCTTTCTTT. Amino acid sequence: CASSLTQGSYTEAFF.

This clone was seen a handful of times. J is TRBJ1-5 and V is TRBV7-2; 7 nucleotides agree with TRBD1. The CDR3 is made up of 18 amino acids. The V segment lost 1 base and the J segment 0 bases; nucleotides outside the gene matches: 9. From germline, CDR1 is SGHTA and CDR2 FQGNSA. In nucleotides, the CDR3 is TGTGCCAGCAGCTTAGAGGGGGGACAGCCTTATAGCAATCAGCCCCAGCATTTT. It codes for CASSLEGGQPYSNQPQHF. Full variable domain (missing parts from reference TRBV7-2 and TRBJ1-5): GAGVSQSPSNKVTEKGKDVELRCDPISGHTALYWYRQSLGQGLEFLIYFQGNSAPDKSGLPSDRFSAERTGGSVSTLTIQRTQQEDSAVYLCASSLEGGQPYSNQPQHFGDGTRLSIL.

The V call is TRBV7-6, the J call TRBJ2-7, with D perhaps TRBD1 or TRBD2 (6 bases each). This CDR3 comprises 14 residues. Germline CDR1 SGHVS, CDR2 FNYEAQ. V was cut by 3 bases and J by 7 bases, with 16 bases left in between. The CDR3 loop reads CASSLGGALIEQYF. In nucleotides, the CDR3 is TGTGCCAGCAGCTTGGGGGGCGCGCTGATTGAGCAGTACTTC.

The chain carries TRBV13 and TRBJ2-7, with D hard to call. Germline loops: CDR1 PRHDT, CDR2 FYEKMQ (reference sequence). V was cut by 0 bases and J by 2 bases, with 8 bases left in between. The CDR3 covers 14 residues. In DNA, the CDR3 is TGTGCCAGCAGCTTAGGTCAGACCACCTACGAGCAGTACTTC. This translates into CASSLGQTTYEQYF.

This clone was picked up a small number of times. The V and J genes are TRBV6-5 and TRBJ1-5, with D possibly matching TRBD1 (5 bases). The germline gives CDR1 MNHEY, CDR2 SVGAGI. CDR3 length: 16 residues. The V gene lost 4 bases and the J gene lost 2 bases, with 15 bases spanning the gap. CDR3 in amino acids: CASSSPSRDGNQPQHF. The CDR3 region has the DNA TGTGCCAGCAGTTCCCCCTCCCGGGACGGCAATCAGCCCCAGCATTTT.

The gene calls are TRBV13 and TRBJ1-1; 10 bases agree with TRBD1. V trimming: 0 bases; J trimming: 1 base; junction bases outside the gene matches: 5. Germline V gives CDR1 PRHDT, CDR2 FYEKMQ (reference sequence). The CDR3 has 17 amino acids. CDR3 sequence: CASSLGHRDRGNTEAFF. The CDR3, as DNA: TGTGCCAGCAGCTTAGGACACCGGGACAGGGGGAACACTGAAGCTTTCTTT.

The V and J genes are TRBV19 and TRBJ1-6; D is uncertain. Germline CDR1 LNHDA, CDR2 SQIVND (reference sequence). There are 13 residues in the CDR3. The V end was cut by 7 bases, the J end by 7 bases, with 11 bases between. The CDR3 sequence: CASMAGLNSPLHF. The CDR3 nucleotides read TGTGCCAGTATGGCAGGTCTCAATTCACCCCTCCACTTT.

The rearrangement uses TRBV4-2 and TRBJ1-4; TRBD1 is a possible D gene (5 bases). Between the trimmed V and J ends, which lost 0 bases and 0 bases, there was a span of 17 bases. The CDR3 extends over 19 amino acids. Germline V gene data show CDR1 as LGHNA and CDR2 as YNFKEQ. The CDR3 coding sequence is TGTGCCAGCAGCCAAGATTGGTTGCTCAGGGATGCAACTAATGAAAAACTGTTTTTT. Its translation: CASSQDWLLRDATNEKLFF.

The chain is built from TRBV18 and TRBJ2-1; TRBD1 aligns across 10 bases. The CDR3 spans 16 residues. J was trimmed by 5 bases and V by 2 bases; bases with no gene match: 6. The V gene's germline CDR1 is KGHSH and CDR2 LQKENI. CDR3 loop: CASSPVVGQGNNEQFF. CDR3 nucleotide sequence: TGTGCCAGCTCACCAGTTGTGGGACAGGGGAACAATGAGCAGTTCTTC.

This clone has more than one count but fewer than ten. This chain connects TRBV27 to TRBJ2-7; D not certain. CDR3 length: 15 residues. Germline CDR1 is MNHEY and CDR2 is SMNVEV (reference sequence). Trimming pared 2 bases from V and 0 bases from J, leaving 11 bases between. CDR3: CASSLTSSPSYEQYF. In nucleotides, the CDR3 is TGTGCCAGCAGTTTAACGAGTAGCCCCTCCTACGAGCAGTACTTC.

The chain has TRBV4-1 and TRBJ2-3; D is ambiguous. Trimming stripped 1 base from V and 5 bases from J, with 13 bases between. In germline, CDR1 is MGHRA, CDR2 YSYEKL. The CDR3 runs 15 residues. The CDR3 loop is CASSQVGARQDTQYF. Written as DNA, the CDR3 is TGCGCCAGCAGCCAAGTCGGCGCACGACAAGATACGCAGTATTTT.

This chain joins TRBV5-1 and TRBJ2-5; D might be TRBD2 (5 bases). The germline CDR1 and CDR2 sequences are SGHRS and YFSETQ. There are 14 residues in the CDR3. Trimming took 5 bases from V and 5 from J, leaving 16 bases between them. CDR3 sequence reads: CASSSVGVRETQYF. The CDR3 DNA sequence: TGCGCCAGCAGTTCCGTCGGGGTGCGGGAGACCCAGTACTTC.

The rearrangement links TRBV9 to TRBJ1-1, with 9 bases matching TRBD1. Trimming removed 4 bases from V and 2 bases from J; junction bases left unmatched: 12. The germline V gene encodes CDR1 SGDLS and CDR2 YYNGEE. This CDR3 contains 17 residues. Written as DNA, the CDR3 is TGTGCCAGCAGCAACAGACGGGACAGGGTTTCCAACACTGAAGCTTTCTTT. This translates into CASSNRRDRVSNTEAFF.

The rearrangement links TRBV13 to TRBJ2-1, with no clear D. The CDR3 consists of 15 residues. V was trimmed by 0 bases and J by 3 bases, leaving 9 bases between them. Germline V gene lookup returns CDR1 PRHDT and CDR2 FYEKMQ (reference sequence). The CDR3 protein is CASSLGGSSYNEQFF. CDR3 coding DNA: TGTGCCAGCAGCTTAGGTGGATCGAGCTACAATGAGCAGTTCTTC.

The chain joins TRBV27 to TRBJ1-1, with D possibly matching TRBD1 (5 bases). Trimming pared 3 bases from V and 3 bases from J, leaving 8 bases between. In germline, CDR1 is MNHEY, CDR2 SMNVEV (reference sequence). This CDR3 has 13 amino acids. In nucleotides, the CDR3 is TGTGCCAGCAGTTTGGGACGGTACACTGAAGCTTTCTTT. Its translation: CASSLGRYTEAFF.

The chain links TRBV29-1 to TRBJ1-2; a weak D match, TRBD1 (5 bases). This CDR3 contains 11 residues. V gave up 2 bases and J gave up 8 bases, with 9 bases separating them. Germline CDR1 is SQVTM and CDR2 is ANQGSEA. CDR3 sequence reads: CSVERGRGYTF. The CDR3 DNA is TGCAGCGTTGAAAGGGGCCGAGGCTACACCTTC.

The rearrangement uses TRBV2 and TRBJ2-2, with D tentatively TRBD1 (6 bases). The germline V gene has CDR1 SNHLY and CDR2 FYNNEI. Trimming stripped 8 bases from V and 7 bases from J, with 14 bases between. This CDR3 spans 13 amino acids. The CDR3 loop is CASAYQGNGELFF. CDR3 DNA: TGTGCCAGCGCCTATCAGGGGAACGGGGAGCTGTTTTTT.